The sequence of this TCR beta chain was determined in a study of blood T cell repertoires in COVID-19. The overall study: The analysed material was cDNA or gDNA that came from T cells, B-cell-depleted T cells, or PBMCs.

This CDR3 has 15 amino acids. Germline V CDR1 and CDR2: LNHDA, SQIVND (reference sequence). Trimming removed 5 bases at V and 5 bases at J, with 18 bases between. Data came from immunoSEQ multiplex PCR; TCRdb stores just in-frame clones and leaves some out. The table includes about 150,000 clones, roughly 83% detected once. The participants were between about 18 and 90 years old and came from about two dozen US areas. Participants' own reports of clinical history determined their cohort assignment. Up to 2 weeks before entering the study, exposed participants had met a COVID-19 case. Sequences were obtained from PBMCs or T cells enriched from blood (not recorded which). The V gene is TRBV19, the J gene TRBJ1-1; D perhaps matches TRBD1 (5 bases). The sequence was collected from a man in his 70s who had been exposed to COVID-19. In nucleotides, the CDR3 is TGTGCCAGTAGTTCACGTTCCGGGGGTAAGACTGAAGCTTTCTTT. Residues: CASSSRSGGKTEAFF.